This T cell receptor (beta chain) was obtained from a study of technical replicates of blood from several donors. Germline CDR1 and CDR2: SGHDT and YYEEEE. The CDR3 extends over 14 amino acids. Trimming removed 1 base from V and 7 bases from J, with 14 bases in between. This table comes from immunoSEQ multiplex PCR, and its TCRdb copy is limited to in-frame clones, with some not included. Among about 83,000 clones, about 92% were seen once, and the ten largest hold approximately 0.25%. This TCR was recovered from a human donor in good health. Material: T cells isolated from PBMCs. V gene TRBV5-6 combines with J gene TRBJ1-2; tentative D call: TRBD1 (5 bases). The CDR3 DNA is TGTGCCAGCAGCTTGATAGGGGAATTAGGTGGCTACACCTTC. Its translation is CASSLIGELGGYTF.